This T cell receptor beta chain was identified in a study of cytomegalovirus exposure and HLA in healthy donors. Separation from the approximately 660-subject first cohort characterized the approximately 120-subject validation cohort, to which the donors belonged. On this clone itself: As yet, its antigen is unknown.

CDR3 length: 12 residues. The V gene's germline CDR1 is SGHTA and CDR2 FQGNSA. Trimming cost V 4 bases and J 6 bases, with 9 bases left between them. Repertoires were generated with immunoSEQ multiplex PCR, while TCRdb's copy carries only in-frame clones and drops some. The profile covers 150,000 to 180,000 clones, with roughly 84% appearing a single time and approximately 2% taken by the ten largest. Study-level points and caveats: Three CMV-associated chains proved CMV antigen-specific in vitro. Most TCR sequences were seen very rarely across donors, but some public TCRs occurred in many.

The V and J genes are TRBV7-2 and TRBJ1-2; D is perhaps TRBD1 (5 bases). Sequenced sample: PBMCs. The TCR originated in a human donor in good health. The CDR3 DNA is TGTGCCAGCAGCTCCTTCAGGGATGGCTACACCTTC. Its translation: CASSSFRDGYTF.